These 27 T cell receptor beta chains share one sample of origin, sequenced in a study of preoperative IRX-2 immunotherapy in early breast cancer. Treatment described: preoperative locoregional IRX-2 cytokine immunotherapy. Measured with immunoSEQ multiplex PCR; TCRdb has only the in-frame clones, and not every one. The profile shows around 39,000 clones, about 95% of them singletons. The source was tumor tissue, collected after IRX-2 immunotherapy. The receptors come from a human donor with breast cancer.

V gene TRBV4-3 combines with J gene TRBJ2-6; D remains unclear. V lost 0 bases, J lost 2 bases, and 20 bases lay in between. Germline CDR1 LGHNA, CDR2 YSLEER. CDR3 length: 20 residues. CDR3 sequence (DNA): TGCGCCAGCAGCCAAGATTTTTTATATTCAATTGGGGCTGGGGCCAACGTCCTGACTTTC. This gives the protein CASSQDFLYSIGAGANVLTF.

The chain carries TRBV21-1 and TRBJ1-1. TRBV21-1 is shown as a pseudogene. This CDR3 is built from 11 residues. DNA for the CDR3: TGTGCCAGCCTGCCGGTGGCTGAAGCTTTCTTT. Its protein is CASLPVAEAFF.

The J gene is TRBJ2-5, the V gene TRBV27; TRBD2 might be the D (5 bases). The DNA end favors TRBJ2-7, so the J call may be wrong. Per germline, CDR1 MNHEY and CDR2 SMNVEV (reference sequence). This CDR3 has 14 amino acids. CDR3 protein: CASSLRGWTYEQYF. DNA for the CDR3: TGTGCCAGCAGTTTACGCGGGTGGACCTACGAGCAGTACTTC.

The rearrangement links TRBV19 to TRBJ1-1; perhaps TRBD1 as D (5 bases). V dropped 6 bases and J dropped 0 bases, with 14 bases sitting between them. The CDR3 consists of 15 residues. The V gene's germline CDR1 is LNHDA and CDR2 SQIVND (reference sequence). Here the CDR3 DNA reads TGTGCCAGTAGATCCCCGGGGGAGATGAACACTGAAGCTTTCTTT. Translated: CASRSPGEMNTEAFF.

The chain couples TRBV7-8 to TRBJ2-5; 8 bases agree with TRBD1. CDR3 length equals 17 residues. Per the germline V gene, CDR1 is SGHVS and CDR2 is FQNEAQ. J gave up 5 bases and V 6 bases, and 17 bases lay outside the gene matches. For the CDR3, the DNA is TGTGCCAGCAGACTGGGACCCCGGACAGGGCAGGTCGAGACCCAGTACTTC. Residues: CASRLGPRTGQVETQYF.

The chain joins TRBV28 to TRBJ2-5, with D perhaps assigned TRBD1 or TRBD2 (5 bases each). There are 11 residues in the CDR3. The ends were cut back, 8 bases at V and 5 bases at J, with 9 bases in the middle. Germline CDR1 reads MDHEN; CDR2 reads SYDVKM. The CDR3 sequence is CASVWGETQYF. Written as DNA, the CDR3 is TGTGCCAGCGTCTGGGGGGAGACCCAGTACTTC.

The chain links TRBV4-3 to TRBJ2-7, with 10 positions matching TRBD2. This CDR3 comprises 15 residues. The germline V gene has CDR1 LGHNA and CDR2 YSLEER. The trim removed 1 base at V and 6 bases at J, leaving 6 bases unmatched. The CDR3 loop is CASSQVASGSFEQYF. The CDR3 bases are TGCGCCAGCAGCCAAGTGGCTAGCGGGAGCTTCGAGCAGTACTTC.

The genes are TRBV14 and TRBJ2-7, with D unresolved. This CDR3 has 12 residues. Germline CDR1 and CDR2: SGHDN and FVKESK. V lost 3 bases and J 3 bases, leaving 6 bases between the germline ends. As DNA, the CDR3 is TGTGCCAGCAGCCATACCGTCTACGAGCAGTACTTC. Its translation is CASSHTVYEQYF.

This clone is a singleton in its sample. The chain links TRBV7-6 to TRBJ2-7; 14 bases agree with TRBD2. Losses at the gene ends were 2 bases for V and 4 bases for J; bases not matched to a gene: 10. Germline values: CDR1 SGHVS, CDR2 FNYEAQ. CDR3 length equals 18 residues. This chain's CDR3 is CASSLIEGLAGEGYEQYF. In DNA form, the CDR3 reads TGTGCCAGCAGCTTAATTGAGGGACTAGCGGGGGAAGGGTACGAGCAGTACTTC.

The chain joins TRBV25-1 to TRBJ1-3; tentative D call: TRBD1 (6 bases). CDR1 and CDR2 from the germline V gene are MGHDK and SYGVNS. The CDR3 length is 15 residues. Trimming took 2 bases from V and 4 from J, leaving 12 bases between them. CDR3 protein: CASSEGGYLGNTIYF. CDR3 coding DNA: TGTGCCAGCAGTGAAGGGGGCTATCTGGGAAACACCATATATTTT.

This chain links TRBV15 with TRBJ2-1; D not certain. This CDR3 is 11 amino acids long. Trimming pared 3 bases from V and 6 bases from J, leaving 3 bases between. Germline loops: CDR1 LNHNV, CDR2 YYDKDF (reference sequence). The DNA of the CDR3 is TGTGCCACCAGCAGCGGCAATGAGCAGTTCTTC. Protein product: CATSSGNEQFF.

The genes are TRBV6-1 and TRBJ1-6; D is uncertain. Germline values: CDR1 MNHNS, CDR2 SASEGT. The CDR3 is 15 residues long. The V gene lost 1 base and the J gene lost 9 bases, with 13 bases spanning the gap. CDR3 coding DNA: TGTGCCAGCAGTGAAGGCAGGTACCAGAGTTCACCCCTCCACTTT. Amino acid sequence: CASSEGRYQSSPLHF.

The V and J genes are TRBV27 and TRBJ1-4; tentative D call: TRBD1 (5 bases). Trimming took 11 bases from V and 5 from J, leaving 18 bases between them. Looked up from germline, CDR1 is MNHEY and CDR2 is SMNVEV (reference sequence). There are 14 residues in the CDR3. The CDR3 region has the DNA TGTGCCGGTATAGCCCAGGGAGGGAATGAAAAACTGTTTTTT. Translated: CAGIAQGGNEKLFF.

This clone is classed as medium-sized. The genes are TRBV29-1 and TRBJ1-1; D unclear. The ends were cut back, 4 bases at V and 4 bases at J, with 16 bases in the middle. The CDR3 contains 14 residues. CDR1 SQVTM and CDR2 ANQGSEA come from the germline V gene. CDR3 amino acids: CSVVVPMMGTEAFF. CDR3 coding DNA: TGCAGCGTTGTAGTCCCCATGATGGGCACTGAAGCTTTCTTT.

In DNA, the CDR3 is TGTGCCAGCTCACCGGTAGGCCTCGGCTATGGCTACACCTTC. Amino acids: CASSPVGLGYGYTF. The chain employs TRBV18 and TRBJ1-2; D is undetermined. The CDR3 is made up of 14 amino acids. Germline CDR1 is KGHSH and CDR2 is LQKENI. Trimming left V 3 bases short and J 4 bases short, with 12 bases between.

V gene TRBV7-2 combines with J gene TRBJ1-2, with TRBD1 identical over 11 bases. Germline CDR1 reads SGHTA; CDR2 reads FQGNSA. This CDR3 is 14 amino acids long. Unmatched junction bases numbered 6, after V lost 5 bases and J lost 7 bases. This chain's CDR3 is CASSRGDRGTGYTF. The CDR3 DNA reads TGTGCCAGCAGCAGAGGGGACAGGGGGACTGGCTACACCTTC.

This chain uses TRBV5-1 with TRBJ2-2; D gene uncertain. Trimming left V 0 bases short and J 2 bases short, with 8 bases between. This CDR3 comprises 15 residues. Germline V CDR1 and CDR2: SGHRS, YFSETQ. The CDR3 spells CASSLGGGNTGELFF. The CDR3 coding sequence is TGCGCCAGCAGCTTGGGCGGCGGAAACACCGGGGAGCTGTTTTTT.

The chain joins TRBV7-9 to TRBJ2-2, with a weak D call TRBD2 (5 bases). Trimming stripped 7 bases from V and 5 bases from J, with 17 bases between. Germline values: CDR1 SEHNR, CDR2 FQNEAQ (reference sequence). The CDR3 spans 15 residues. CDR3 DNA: TGTGCCAGCACCCGGCTAGGTCCGGGAACCGGGGAGCTGTTTTTT. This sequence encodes CASTRLGPGTGELFF.

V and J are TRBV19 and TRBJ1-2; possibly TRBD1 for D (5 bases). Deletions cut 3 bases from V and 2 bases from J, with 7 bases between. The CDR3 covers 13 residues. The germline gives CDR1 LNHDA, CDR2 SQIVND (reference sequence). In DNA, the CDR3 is TGTGCCAGTAGTATGAGGGGAAACTATGGCTACACCTTC. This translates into CASSMRGNYGYTF.

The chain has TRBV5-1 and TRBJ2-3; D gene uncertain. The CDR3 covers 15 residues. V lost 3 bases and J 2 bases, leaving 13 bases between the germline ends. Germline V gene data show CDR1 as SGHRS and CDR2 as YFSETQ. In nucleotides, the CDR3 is TGCGCCAGCAGCTCGACACTTATGAACACAGATACGCAGTATTTT. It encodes CASSSTLMNTDTQYF.

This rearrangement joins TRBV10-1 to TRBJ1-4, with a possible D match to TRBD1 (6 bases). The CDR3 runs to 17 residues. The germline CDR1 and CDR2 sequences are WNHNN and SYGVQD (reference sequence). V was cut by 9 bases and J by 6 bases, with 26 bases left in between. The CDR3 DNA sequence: TGCGCCAGACGATCCTCAGGGGTAGGGACGCCATATGAAAAACTGTTTTTT. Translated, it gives CARRSSGVGTPYEKLFF.

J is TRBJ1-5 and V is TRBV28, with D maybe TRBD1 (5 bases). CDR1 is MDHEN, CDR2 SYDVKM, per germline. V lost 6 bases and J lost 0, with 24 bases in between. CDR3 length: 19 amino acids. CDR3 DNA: TGTGCCAGCAGGATGACACGTAGTCTGTTGGGGGGTAGCAATCAGCCCCAGCATTTT. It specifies CASRMTRSLLGGSNQPQHF.

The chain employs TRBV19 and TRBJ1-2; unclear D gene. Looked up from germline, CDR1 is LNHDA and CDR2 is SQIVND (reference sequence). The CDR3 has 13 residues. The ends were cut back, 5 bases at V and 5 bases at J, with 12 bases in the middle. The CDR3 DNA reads TGTGCCAGTAGTCGGCCCGACACTTATGGCTACACCTTC. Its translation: CASSRPDTYGYTF.

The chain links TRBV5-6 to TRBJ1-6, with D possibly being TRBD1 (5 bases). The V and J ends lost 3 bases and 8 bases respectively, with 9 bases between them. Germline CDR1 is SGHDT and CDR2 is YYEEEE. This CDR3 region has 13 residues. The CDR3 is CASSSGGDSPLHF. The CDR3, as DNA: TGTGCCAGCAGCTCCGGGGGGGATTCACCCCTCCACTTT.

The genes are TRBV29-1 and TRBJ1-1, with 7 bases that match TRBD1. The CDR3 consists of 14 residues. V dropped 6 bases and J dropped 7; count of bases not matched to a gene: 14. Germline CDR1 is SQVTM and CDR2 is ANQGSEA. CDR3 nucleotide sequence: TGCAGCGTCGGGACAGCGGAGAGAGTAGGTGAAGCTTTCTTT. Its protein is CSVGTAERVGEAFF. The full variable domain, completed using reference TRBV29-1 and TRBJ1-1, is SAVISQKPSRDICQRGTSLTIQCQVDSQVTMMFWYRQQPGQSLTLIATANQGSEATYESGFVIDKFPISRPNLTFSTLTVSNMSPEDSSIYLCSVGTAERVGEAFFGQGTRLTVV.

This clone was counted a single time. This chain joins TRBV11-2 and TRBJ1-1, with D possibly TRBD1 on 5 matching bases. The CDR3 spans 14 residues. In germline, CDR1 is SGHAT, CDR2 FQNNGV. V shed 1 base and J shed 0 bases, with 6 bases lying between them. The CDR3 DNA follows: TGTGCCAGCAGCTTAGCGGGGGTGAACACTGAAGCTTTCTTT. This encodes CASSLAGVNTEAFF.

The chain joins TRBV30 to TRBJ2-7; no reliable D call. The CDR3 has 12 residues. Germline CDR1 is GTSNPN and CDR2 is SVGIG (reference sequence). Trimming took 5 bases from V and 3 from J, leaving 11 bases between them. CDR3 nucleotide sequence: TGTGCCTGGGGGCCCTCCCGCTACGAGCAGTACTTC. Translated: CAWGPSRYEQYF. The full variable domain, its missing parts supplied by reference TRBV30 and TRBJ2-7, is SQTIHQWPATLVQPVGSPLSLECTVEGTSNPNLYWYRQAAGRGLQLLFYSVGIGQISSEVPQNLSASRPQDRQFILSSKKLLLSDSGFYLCAWGPSRYEQYFGPGTRLTVT.